This T cell receptor (beta chain) was documented in a study of T cell repertoires in cytomegalovirus infection (dated by TCRdb to between 2019 and 2020). In the study overall: The HLA type of each donor mattered for the analysis, because public TCR beta signatures pointed to carriage of CMV infection along with the matching HLA type.

Reading the germline V gene gives CDR1 SGHTA and CDR2 FQGNSA. The cysteine opens and the phenylalanine closes a CDR3 of 14 amino acids. The DNA shown is the 42-base CDR3, in frame from base 1. Here V drops 5 bases and J drops 5 bases, and the junction holds 8 bases not matched to any gene. Sequenced on an Illumina HiSeq 1500. TCRdb took the public reads, trimmed them with fastp at Q25, ran MiXCR for clone calling and kept in-frame beta chains. Here each entry gathers all rows of one CDR3 protein and keeps the most common genes and DNA. This sample lists about 260,000 distinct CDR3 sequences; roughly 10% were detected once. Approximately 15% of the sample lies in the top ten. At least ten counts were recorded for this clonotype. There is no known antigen for this receptor. Base qualities are not recorded, but no much larger clone differs from it by a single base. Beyond this particular receptor, the publication reports: Cumulative frequency of public TCR beta family members discriminated carriers of CMV infection plus the relevant HLA type in this cohort and an independent approximately 340-donor cohort. In the ex vivo response, HLA-C-restricted CMV-specific TCR beta clonotypes were dominant, and in two of eight donors the single most frequent clonotype came from this HLA-C-restricted group.

The TCR was taken from a human donor in good health (CMV status not recorded). Some clones in this sample may be carry-over from other donors' samples. Sequencing was performed on PBMCs. Here the chain combines TRBV7-2 and TRBJ1-1; 7 of the junction bases match TRBD1. This receptor carries the CDR3 CASSLDNRGTEAFF. In nucleotide form, the sequence is TGTGCCAGCAGCCTAGACAACAGGGGTACTGAAGCTTTCTTT.